Below are 6 T cell receptor beta chains sequenced from a single sample in a study of cytomegalovirus exposure and HLA in healthy donors. PCR involved 60 Vbeta and 13 Jbeta primers. TCRdb's table, derived via immunoSEQ multiplex PCR, lists solely in-frame clones and lacks some. The data contain around 150,000 clones, more than 75% of them seen just once; the ten biggest clones take up approximately 1%. What was sequenced was PBMCs. The receptors come from a male donor in good health and CMV-seronegative.

Comments on this clone: Mismatch with germline at one junction end may stem from a read error. V gene TRBV7-9 combines with J gene TRBJ1-2; D is possibly TRBD1 (6 bases). The CDR3 contains 16 residues. Looked up from germline, CDR1 is SEHNR and CDR2 is FQNEAQ (reference sequence). This CDR3 is CSSSPPFGGASYGYTF. CDR3 bases: TGTTCCAGCAGCCCCCCGTTCGGGGGGGCCAGCTATGGCTACACCTTC.

The chain combines TRBV5-1 with TRBJ2-7, with D maybe TRBD2 (6 bases). Trimming stripped 1 base from V and 5 bases from J, with 13 bases between. The CDR3 extends over 14 amino acids. Germline assignment: CDR1 SGHRS and CDR2 YFSETQ. CDR3 nucleotides: TGCGCCAGCAGCTTGCCTACTTCGGGGGACGAGCAGTACTTC. This encodes CASSLPTSGDEQYF.

V is TRBV9 and J is TRBJ2-3; D not resolved. The V end was cut by 3 bases, the J end by 2 bases, with 7 bases between. The length of the CDR3 is 13 residues. Germline loops: CDR1 SGDLS, CDR2 YYNGEE. The CDR3 is CASSGYNTDTQYF. CDR3 nucleotides: TGTGCCAGCAGCGGCTATAACACAGATACGCAGTATTTT.

The gene calls are TRBV2 and TRBJ2-1; D might be TRBD1 (6 bases). V shed 8 bases and J shed 7 bases, with 21 bases lying between them. The V gene's germline CDR1 is SNHLY and CDR2 FYNNEI. The CDR3 length is 15 residues. CDR3 sequence (DNA): TGTGCCAGCTTCCTCCTCCAGGGGAAGGATAATGAGCAGTTCTTC. Translation: CASFLLQGKDNEQFF.

This chain connects TRBV5-6 to TRBJ2-5, with 9 bases aligning to TRBD2. Per the germline V gene, CDR1 is SGHDT and CDR2 is YYEEEE. The CDR3 totals 16 residues. Trimming removed 1 base from V and 5 bases from J; junction bases left unmatched: 9. The CDR3 spells CASSLTQAGTSETQYF. DNA for the CDR3: TGTGCCAGCAGCTTGACCCAGGCTGGGACTAGCGAGACCCAGTACTTC.

The V call is TRBV4-3, the J call TRBJ1-4, with D maybe TRBD1 (5 bases). The germline V gene has CDR1 LGHNA and CDR2 YSLEER. The CDR3 is 15 residues long. The germline V and J ends were trimmed by 4 bases and 7 bases, with 16 bases remaining between them. CDR3 in amino acids: CASSRRQTGGEKLFF. In DNA form, the CDR3 reads TGCGCCAGCAGCCGACGACAGACGGGCGGTGAAAAACTGTTTTTT.